The clone carrying this T cell receptor beta chain was picked up a small number of times. The antigen is undetermined. This CDR3 is 13 amino acids long. V was clipped by 8 bases and J by 3 bases, with 11 bases between them. Germline assignment: CDR1 SNHLY and CDR2 FYNNEI. This specimen comes from a study of T-cell memory formation after mild COVID-19. Points from the study as a whole: Later expanders leaned toward CD4+, whereas clones contracting from day 15 to 85 were balanced CD4/CD8. Chiefly within CM and EM were the contracting CD4+ clones; CD8+ ones were within EMRA.

TCRdb re-called the 5' RACE reads through MiXCR, storing one row per CDR3 protein. The table shows approximately 99,000 distinct CDR3 sequences, with 15% to 20% occurring only once. The rearrangement joins TRBV2 to TRBJ1-3; D not certain. The sequenced sample was PBMCs or a T cell subset sorted from them (not recorded which). The TCR sequence derives from a man between 18 and 29 years old who had mild COVID-19 (a few samples of this study predate the infection). Cell type and time point are not known. The CDR3 is CASARGDGNTIYF. Here the CDR3 DNA reads TGTGCCAGCGCGCGGGGAGATGGAAACACCATATATTTT.